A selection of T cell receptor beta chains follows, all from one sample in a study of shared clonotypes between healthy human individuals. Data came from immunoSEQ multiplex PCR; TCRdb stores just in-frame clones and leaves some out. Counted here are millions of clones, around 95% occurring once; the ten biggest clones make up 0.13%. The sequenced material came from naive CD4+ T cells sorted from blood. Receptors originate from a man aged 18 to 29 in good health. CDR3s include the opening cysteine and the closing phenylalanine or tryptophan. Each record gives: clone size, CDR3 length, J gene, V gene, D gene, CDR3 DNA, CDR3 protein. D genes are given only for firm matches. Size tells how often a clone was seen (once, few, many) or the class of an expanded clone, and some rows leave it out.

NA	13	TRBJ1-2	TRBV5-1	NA	TGCGCCAGCACTCCCGGGGGGAGATATGGCTACACCTTC	CASTPGGRYGYTF
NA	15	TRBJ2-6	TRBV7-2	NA	TGTGCCAGCAGCAAGAGAGTCTCTGGGGCCAACGTCCTGACTTTC	CASSKRVSGANVLTF
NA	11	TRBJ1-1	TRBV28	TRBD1	TGTGCCAGCAGTGGGGACAGGGAAGCTTTCTTT	CASSGDREAFF
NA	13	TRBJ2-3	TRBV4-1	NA	TGCGCCAGCAGCGGGGGGCCGAAAGATACGCAGTATTTT	CASSGGPKDTQYF
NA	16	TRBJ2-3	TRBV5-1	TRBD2	TGCGCCAGCAGCTTGGGGACTAGCGGGACCACAGATACGCAGTATTTT	CASSLGTSGTTDTQYF
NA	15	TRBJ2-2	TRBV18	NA	TGTGCCAGCTCACCGCTCGGGGGGAACACCGGGGAGCTGTTTTTT	CASSPLGGNTGELFF
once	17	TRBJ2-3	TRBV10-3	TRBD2	TGTGCCATCAGTGAGCTTTCGCGGGGGGGCAGCACAGATACGCAGTATTTT	CAISELSRGGSTDTQYF
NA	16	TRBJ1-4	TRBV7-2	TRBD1	TGTGCCAGCAGCCCCGGGACAGGCGGTAATATTGAAAAACTGTTTTTT	CASSPGTGGNIEKLFF
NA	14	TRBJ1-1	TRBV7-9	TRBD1	TGTGCCAGCAGCACGGGACAGGGAGGCACTGAAGCTTTCTTT	CASSTGQGGTEAFF
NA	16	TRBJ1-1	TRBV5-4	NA	TGTGCCAGCAGCAAAAAAACCGACAGAACTAACACTGAAGCTTTCTTT	CASSKKTDRTNTEAFF
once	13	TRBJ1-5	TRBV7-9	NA	TGTGCCAGCAGCCGCCTGGGGGACCAGCCCCAGCATTTT	CASSRLGDQPQHF
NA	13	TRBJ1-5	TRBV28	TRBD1	TGTGCCATCGACAGGGGGGCAAATCAGCCCCAGCATTTT	CAIDRGANQPQHF
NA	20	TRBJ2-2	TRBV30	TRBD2	TGTGCCTGGACCACCCCCTTCCGACTAGCGGGAGTCGGGAACACCGGGGAGCTGTTTTTT	CAWTTPFRLAGVGNTGELFF
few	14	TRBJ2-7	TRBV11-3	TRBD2	TGTGCCAGCAGCTTAGTAGCGGGAGCGTACGAGCAGTACTTC	CASSLVAGAYEQYF
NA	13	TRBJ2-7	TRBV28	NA	TGTGCCAGCAGCTCATTCGGCAGTACCGAGCAGTACTTC	CASSSFGSTEQYF
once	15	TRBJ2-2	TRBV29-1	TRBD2	TGCAGCGTGTCACAAGCGGGAGTTGACACCGGGGAGCTGTTTTTT	CSVSQAGVDTGELFF
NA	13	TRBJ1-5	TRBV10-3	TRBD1	TGTGCCATCAGACAGGGGTCCAATCAGCCCCAGCATTTT	CAIRQGSNQPQHF
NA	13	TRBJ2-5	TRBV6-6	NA	TGTGCCAGCATGTCGAGTACAGGAGAGACCCAGTACTTC	CASMSSTGETQYF
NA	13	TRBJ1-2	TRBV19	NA	TGTGCCAGTACTCGGGGGCCCTCGGAGGGCTACACCTTC	CASTRGPSEGYTF
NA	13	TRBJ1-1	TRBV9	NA	TGTGCCAGCAGTCCTCTAGGGACGTCTGAAGCTTTCTTT	CASSPLGTSEAFF
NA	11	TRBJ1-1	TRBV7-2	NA	TGTGCCAGCAGCTTAATTTCTGAAGCTTTCTTT	CASSLISEAFF
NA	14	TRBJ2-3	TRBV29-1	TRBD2	TGCAGCGTTGAGGGACTAGCGTACACAGATACGCAGTATTTT	CSVEGLAYTDTQYF
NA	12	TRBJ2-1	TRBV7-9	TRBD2	TGTGCCAGCAGGGGACTAGCCAATGAGCAGTTCTTC	CASRGLANEQFF